These 3 T cell receptor beta chains were all obtained from the same sample, sequenced in a study of early T cells in non-severe SARS-CoV-2 infection. TCRdb reanalysed the 5' RACE reads using MiXCR and keeps one entry per CDR3 protein. Of 55,000 to 70,000 distinct CDR3 sequences detected, 10% appear once; the ten largest clones hold less than 10%. The sample consisted of whole blood. The receptors were sampled from an adult who was a healthcare worker with PCR-confirmed SARS-CoV-2 infection or an uninfected control (not recorded which).

This clonotype was recorded at least ten times. V is TRBV28 and J is TRBJ2-1, with 7 nucleotides matching TRBD2. V shed 5 bases and J 10 bases; nucleotides not matched to a gene: 8. This CDR3 region has 13 residues. The germline V gene has CDR1 MDHEN and CDR2 SYDVKM. CDR3 coding DNA: TGTGCCAGCAGTCCACCGGGACTACAAGAGCAGTTCTTC. Amino acids: CASSPPGLQEQFF.

This chain uses TRBV5-4 with TRBJ2-1; the match to TRBD1 covers 9 bases. CDR3 length equals 16 residues. Germline V gene lookup returns CDR1 SGHNT and CDR2 YYREEE (reference sequence). Trimming cost V 4 bases and J 5 bases; bases outside gene matches: 10. CDR3 loop: CASSGRDRAHDNEQFF. CDR3 bases: TGTGCCAGCAGCGGGAGGGACAGGGCTCACGACAATGAGCAGTTCTTC. The whole variable domain, remainder taken from reference TRBV5-4 and TRBJ2-1, is ETGVTQSPTHLIKTRGQQVTLRCSSQSGHNTVSWYQQALGQGPQFIFQYYREEENGRGNFPPRFSGLQFPNYSSELNVNALELDDSALYLCASSGRDRAHDNEQFFGPGTRLTVL.

Only a few counts were recorded for this clonotype. V is TRBV7-9 and J is TRBJ2-5; 7 positions agree with TRBD1. After removal of 5 bases from V and 1 base from J, the junction contained 4 bases not matched to a gene. CDR1 and CDR2 from the germline V gene are SEHNR and FQNEAQ (reference sequence). The CDR3 covers 14 residues. The CDR3 coding sequence is TGTGCCAGCAGCAACCAGGGGGTCCAAGAGACCCAGTACTTC. This codes for CASSNQGVQETQYF.